A single sample gave rise to the 20 T cell receptor beta chains below, sequenced in a study of blood T cell repertoires in COVID-19. Using immunoSEQ multiplex PCR, the repertoire was profiled, and TCRdb retains in-frame clones only, with some absent. Of roughly 250,000 clones detected, 70% to 90% appear once; the ten largest clones hold 12%. Specimen: peripheral blood. Receptors originate from a woman between 25 and 40 years old with COVID-19, enrolled during active disease.

The rearrangement links TRBV19 to TRBJ1-3, with 7 bases identical to TRBD1. Germline CDR1 is LNHDA and CDR2 is SQIVND (reference sequence). CDR3 length equals 16 residues. Trimming at V came to 5 bases and at J to 4 bases, leaving 11 bases not matched to a gene. The CDR3 region is CASSGTRQGAGNTIYF. Here the CDR3 DNA reads TGTGCCAGTAGTGGCACCCGACAGGGAGCGGGAAACACCATATATTTT.

Comments on this clone: Different DNA sequences within this sample yield the same CDR3. This chain uses TRBV5-1 with TRBJ1-2; TRBD1 matches at 8 bases. The junction had 3 bases not matched to a gene; V was cut back by 4 bases and J by 4 bases. From germline, CDR1 is SGHRS and CDR2 YFSETQ. The length of the CDR3 is 13 residues. The CDR3 bases are TGCGCCAGCAGCGCGGACAGGGTCTATGGCTACACCTTC. Amino acids: CASSADRVYGYTF.

The chain links TRBV29-1 to TRBJ2-2; D gene ambiguous. The germline V and J ends were trimmed by 8 bases and 3 bases, with 10 bases remaining between them. The germline gives CDR1 SQVTM, CDR2 ANQGSEA. The length of the CDR3 is 12 residues. The chain's CDR3 is CSINTDTGELFF. DNA of the CDR3: TGCAGCATTAACACCGACACCGGGGAGCTGTTTTTT.

This chain uses TRBV28 with TRBJ1-4; no definite D call. The CDR3 consists of 15 residues. With 3 bases removed from V and 4 bases from J, the gap between germline ends came to 12 bases. The germline V gene has CDR1 MDHEN and CDR2 SYDVKM. The CDR3 protein is CASSFPPRNNEKLFF. As DNA, the CDR3 is TGTGCCAGCAGTTTTCCCCCCAGGAATAATGAAAAACTGTTTTTT.

V usage is TRBV2 and J usage is TRBJ1-2, with 9 nucleotides matching TRBD1. From germline, CDR1 is SNHLY and CDR2 FYNNEI. The CDR3 runs to 15 residues. Trimming cost V 6 bases and J 8 bases; bases outside gene matches: 13. The DNA for the CDR3 is TGTGCCAGCAGGGGCCGGGACAGGGTTTCTAGCGGCTACACCTTC. Its protein is CASRGRDRVSSGYTF.

This clone was detected only a few times. This chain links TRBV5-1 with TRBJ1-3, with unresolved D. CDR1 is SGHRS, CDR2 YFSETQ, per germline. This CDR3 is 15 amino acids long. V dropped 2 bases and J dropped 4 bases, with 13 bases sitting between them. The CDR3: CASSFDQPRGNTIYF. The CDR3 nucleotides are TGCGCCAGCAGCTTCGACCAGCCTAGGGGAAACACCATATATTTT.

The chain combines TRBV5-1 with TRBJ1-1; 10 bases map to TRBD1. There are 15 residues in the CDR3. Germline assignment: CDR1 SGHRS and CDR2 YFSETQ. Germline trimming cut 2 bases from V and 2 bases from J; bases unmatched to any gene: 3. The CDR3 reads CASSFGTGANTEAFF. The CDR3 DNA sequence: TGCGCCAGCAGCTTCGGGACAGGGGCAAACACTGAAGCTTTCTTT.

In DNA, the CDR3 is TGTGCCAGCAGCCAAACGACAGGGTTCCGAGATACGCAGTATTTT. Translation gives CASSQTTGFRDTQYF. V gene TRBV3-1 (or the pseudogene TRBV3-2) combines with J gene TRBJ2-3; 7 positions agree with TRBD1. CDR1 and CDR2 (germline): LGHDT, YNNKEL (reference sequence). After removal of 2 bases from V and 5 bases from J, the junction contained 7 bases not matched to a gene. This CDR3 region has 15 residues.

CDR3: CASNRDRVRQPQHF. The CDR3, as DNA: TGTGCCAGCAACCGGGACAGGGTACGTCAGCCCCAGCATTTT. The chain links TRBV27 to TRBJ1-5, with 9 bases fitting TRBD1. In germline, CDR1 is MNHEY, CDR2 SMNVEV (reference sequence). This CDR3 has 14 amino acids. The ends lost 7 bases at V and 6 bases at J; junction bases unmatched: 7.

The V call is TRBV18, the J call TRBJ2-3; D call uncertain. The germline CDR1 and CDR2 sequences are KGHSH and LQKENI. This CDR3 has 13 amino acids. With 0 bases removed from V and 6 bases from J, the gap between germline ends came to 7 bases. The CDR3, as DNA: TGTGCCAGCTCACCACCGGCCATGGATACGCAGTATTTT. The encoded protein is CASSPPAMDTQYF.

This sequence joins TRBV7-2 and TRBJ1-2; the D is unclear. V lost 1 base and J 2 bases, leaving 8 bases between the germline ends. Germline V lookup: CDR1 SGHTA, CDR2 FQGNSA. The CDR3 runs to 14 residues. This CDR3 is CASSLGVKNYGYTF. In DNA form, the CDR3 reads TGTGCCAGCAGCTTAGGCGTCAAGAACTATGGCTACACCTTC.

The genes are TRBV4-2 and TRBJ1-5, with D unclear. Germline-derived CDR1 and CDR2 are LGHNA and YNFKEQ. The germline V and J ends were trimmed by 3 bases and 8 bases, with 11 bases remaining between them. The CDR3 spans 13 residues. The CDR3 bases are TGTGCCAGCAGCCAGGGAGTGGGTGAGCCCCAGCATTTT. Amino acids: CASSQGVGEPQHF.

The chain employs TRBV24-1 and TRBJ2-3, with 9 bases aligning to TRBD2. This CDR3 is built from 21 residues. After removal of 0 bases from V and 6 bases from J, the junction contained 21 bases not matched to a gene. The germline CDR1 and CDR2 sequences are KGHDR and SFDVKD. The CDR3 nucleotides read TGTGCCACCAGTGATTTGCCCGCGGTGCGGGGGGGCCGGATATCAAGGGATACGCAGTATTTT. Its protein is CATSDLPAVRGGRISRDTQYF.

This chain connects TRBV29-1 to TRBJ1-2; TRBD1 is a possible D gene (5 bases). Germline CDR1 and CDR2: SQVTM and ANQGSEA. This CDR3 comprises 9 residues. V dropped 4 bases and J dropped 8 bases, with 5 bases sitting between them. The CDR3 reads CSVGGGYTF. The DNA for the CDR3 is TGCAGCGTTGGGGGCGGCTACACCTTC. Based on the CDR3 plus reference TRBV29-1 and TRBJ1-2, the full variable domain is SAVISQKPSRDICQRGTSLTIQCQVDSQVTMMFWYRQQPGQSLTLIATANQGSEATYESGFVIDKFPISRPNLTFSTLTVSNMSPEDSSIYLCSVGGGYTFGSGTRLTVV.

The J gene is TRBJ1-4, the V gene TRBV7-9; D is unclear. In germline, CDR1 is SEHNR, CDR2 FQNEAQ (reference sequence). The CDR3 has 16 amino acids. V lost 5 bases and J lost 3, with 16 bases in between. The CDR3: CASSQLGEGANEKLFF. The CDR3 DNA follows: TGTGCCAGCAGCCAACTCGGGGAAGGAGCTAATGAAAAACTGTTTTTT.

The sample holds one count of this clone. The CDR3 DNA sequence: TGTGCCAGCAGCTTGGCCGGACAGGGGAATCAGCCCCAGCATTTT. Its translation is CASSLAGQGNQPQHF. The V gene is TRBV5-6, the J gene TRBJ1-5, with 9 bases that match TRBD1. CDR1 is SGHDT and CDR2 is YYEEEE in the germline V gene. The CDR3 totals 15 residues. Trimming took 0 bases from V and 4 from J; bases not matched to a gene: 2. Based on the CDR3 plus reference TRBV5-6 and TRBJ1-5, the full variable domain is DAGVTQSPTHLIKTRGQQVTLRCSPKSGHDTVSWYQQALGQGPQFIFQYYEEEERQRGNFPDRFSGHQFPNYSSELNVNALLLGDSALYLCASSLAGQGNQPQHFGDGTRLSIL.

As DNA, the CDR3 is TGTGCCAGCAGCTTAGGACTAGCGGGGACTACAGATACGCAGTATTTT. This encodes CASSLGLAGTTDTQYF. The rearrangement joins TRBV11-2 to TRBJ2-3, with 11 bases matching TRBD2. Germline-derived CDR1 and CDR2 are SGHAT and FQNNGV. Losses at the gene ends were 1 base for V and 3 bases for J; bases not matched to a gene: 3. This CDR3 region has 16 residues.

This chain uses TRBV4-1 with TRBJ2-1; D may be TRBD1 (6 bases). Looked up from germline, CDR1 is MGHRA and CDR2 is YSYEKL. This CDR3 has 14 amino acids. V shed 6 bases and J shed 0 bases, with 9 bases lying between them. CDR3 nucleotides: TGCGCCAGCAGAAAACAGGGCTCCTACAATGAGCAGTTCTTC. Protein product: CASRKQGSYNEQFF.

V gene TRBV5-4 combines with J gene TRBJ2-1, with 8 bases matching TRBD2. Germline V gene lookup returns CDR1 SGHNT and CDR2 YYREEE (reference sequence). Trimming cost V 5 bases and J 3 bases; bases outside gene matches: 7. The CDR3 extends over 15 amino acids. CDR3 residues: CASSYGGLVYNEQFF. Written as DNA, the CDR3 is TGTGCCAGCAGTTACGGGGGACTAGTCTACAATGAGCAGTTCTTC.

The chain links TRBV11-3 to TRBJ1-3; TRBD1 matches 7 bases. The CDR3 has 17 amino acids. Germline CDR1 SGHNT, CDR2 YENEEA. Trimming cost V 1 base and J 7 bases; bases outside gene matches: 13. The CDR3 protein is CASSLGRWDSPDNTIYF. CDR3 DNA: TGTGCCAGCAGCTTAGGAAGGTGGGACAGCCCGGACAACACCATATATTTT.